This TCR beta chain was recorded in a study of tumor and adjacent non-tumor tissue in lung cancer. Germline CDR1 reads SQVTM; CDR2 reads ANQGSEA. There are 13 residues in the CDR3. V was clipped by 4 bases and J by 4 bases, with 13 bases between them. A modified ARM-PCR protocol with three rounds of nested PCR amplified TCRbeta. Each CDR3 protein is one row after TCRdb ran MiXCR on the multiplex PCR reads. This sample has 120,000 to 150,000 distinct CDR3 sequences, with approximately 66% found just once. RNA was extracted from bulk tissue without any cell sorting. The clonotype was recovered from a man aged 55-75 years with small cell lung cancer. This sequence joins TRBV29-1 and TRBJ1-1; D unresolved. Sequenced input: lung tumor tissue. This CDR3 reads CSVVRDAGTEAFF. The CDR3 DNA sequence: TGCAGCGTTGTTCGGGATGCGGGCACTGAAGCTTTCTTT.